This T cell receptor (beta chain) is from a study of PD-1 blockade in classical Hodgkin lymphoma. General study points: Relapsed/refractory patients reportedly had the lowest baseline TCR diversity, below newly diagnosed patients, who were below healthy donors. The study found that TCR diversity rose significantly by C4D1 in CD4+ but not CD8+ cells. Possibly reflecting disease activity or prior therapy, repertoire differences have causes that remain undefined.

Losses at the gene ends were 0 bases for V and 5 bases for J; bases not matched to a gene: 6. This CDR3 is built from 15 residues. Germline V CDR1 and CDR2: SGHNT, YYREEE (reference sequence). Produced via immunoSEQ multiplex PCR; TCRdb's table is partial and in-frame only. The table has 95,000 to 100,000 clones, 80% to 90% seen once. In every patient, relapse followed autologous stem cell transplantation, while exposure to brentuximab vedotin differed. In its sample, this clone was seen once. The antigen remains undetermined. The chain employs TRBV5-4 and TRBJ2-5; 8 bases fit TRBD2. The clonotype comes from a human donor with classical Hodgkin lymphoma. The sample here was peripheral blood mononuclear cells (PBMCs), taken before the second cycle of nivolumab. The CDR3 nucleotides are TGTGCCAGCAGCTTGGGATCTGCGGGGGGTGAGACCCAGTACTTC. Protein sequence: CASSLGSAGGETQYF.